This is a list of T cell receptor beta chains from one sample in a study of regulatory T cells in long-lasting Graves disease. Each CDR3 protein is one row after TCRdb ran MiXCR on the multiplex PCR reads. The sample shows about 500,000 distinct CDR3 sequences, 12% of them seen only once. Another study also made use of these data, one on T cells in Graves' hyperthyroidism and ophthalmopathy.

Material: peripheral blood mononuclear cells (PBMCs), obtained at new diagnosis, from a patient treated with antithyroid drugs. The source is a woman in her 30s with Graves disease. CDR3s include the opening cysteine and the closing phenylalanine or tryptophan. The D gene is left open where the match is weak. The size field is filled for only some rows; it gives once, few, many or a size class.

CDR3 length: 19; J gene: TRBJ2-1; V gene: TRBV6-1; D gene: TRBD2; clone size: few; CDR3 protein: CASRMTSGRAPPSYNEQFF; CDR3 DNA: TGTGCCAGCAGAATGACTAGCGGGAGGGCCCCCCCCTCCTACAATGAGCAGTTCTTC
CDR3 length: 14; J gene: TRBJ2-5; V gene: TRBV3-1; D gene: NA; clone size: many; CDR3 protein: CASSQGTGDGTQYF; CDR3 DNA: TGTGCCAGCAGCCAAGGAACGGGAGATGGGACCCAGTACTTC
CDR3 length: 13; J gene: TRBJ1-2; V gene: TRBV28; D gene: NA; clone size: NA; CDR3 protein: CASSSDLTRGYTF; CDR3 DNA: TGTGCCAGCAGTTCGGACCTCACTAGGGGCTACACCTTC
CDR3 length: 16; J gene: TRBJ2-1; V gene: TRBV27; D gene: NA; clone size: many; CDR3 protein: CASSLGSPGSRNEQFF; CDR3 DNA: TGTGCCAGCAGTTTAGGATCCCCGGGATCTAGGAATGAGCAGTTCTTC
CDR3 length: 16; J gene: TRBJ2-3; V gene: TRBV7-8; D gene: NA; clone size: few; CDR3 protein: CASSLVPPRLGDTQYF; CDR3 DNA: TGTGCCAGCAGCTTAGTCCCCCCAAGGTTGGGAGATACGCAGTATTTT
CDR3 length: 14; J gene: TRBJ2-1; V gene: TRBV28; D gene: TRBD1; clone size: few; CDR3 protein: CASLRDSGYNEQFF; CDR3 DNA: TGTGCCAGTCTACGGGACAGCGGCTACAATGAGCAGTTCTTC
CDR3 length: 13; J gene: TRBJ2-3; V gene: TRBV2; D gene: NA; clone size: many; CDR3 protein: CASSETGDGTQYF; CDR3 DNA: TGTGCCAGCAGTGAAACCGGGGATGGTACGCAGTATTTT
CDR3 length: 13; J gene: TRBJ1-2; V gene: TRBV19; D gene: NA; clone size: few; CDR3 protein: CASSIQAYYGYTF; CDR3 DNA: TGTGCCAGTAGTATTCAGGCCTACTATGGCTACACCTTC
CDR3 length: 17; J gene: TRBJ2-2; V gene: TRBV6-2/TRBV6-3; D gene: NA; clone size: many; CDR3 protein: CASSYSIRQGLTGELFF; CDR3 DNA: TGTGCCAGCAGTTACTCGATCCGACAGGGACTCACCGGGGAGCTGTTTTTT
CDR3 length: 11; J gene: TRBJ1-2; V gene: TRBV30; D gene: NA; clone size: NA; CDR3 protein: CAWSRVEGYTF; CDR3 DNA: TGTGCCTGGAGTAGGGTAGAGGGCTACACCTTC
CDR3 length: 14; J gene: TRBJ1-1; V gene: TRBV19; D gene: NA; clone size: few; CDR3 protein: CASTPTGPFTEAFF; CDR3 DNA: TGTGCCAGTACCCCGACCGGACCGTTCACTGAAGCTTTCTTT
CDR3 length: 17; J gene: TRBJ2-4; V gene: TRBV20-1; D gene: TRBD1; clone size: many; CDR3 protein: CSAGAGQGRVAKNIQYF; CDR3 DNA: TGCAGTGCTGGAGCGGGACAGGGCCGTGTGGCCAAAAACATTCAGTACTTC
CDR3 length: 11; J gene: TRBJ1-1; V gene: TRBV20-1; D gene: NA; clone size: many; CDR3 protein: CSASEGTEAFF; CDR3 DNA: TGCAGTGCCTCGGAGGGCACTGAAGCTTTCTTT
CDR3 length: 13; J gene: TRBJ2-7; V gene: TRBV10-2; D gene: NA; clone size: NA; CDR3 protein: CASSGLVGGEQYF; CDR3 DNA: TGCGCCAGCAGTGGTCTAGTCGGTGGCGAGCAGTACTTC
CDR3 length: 19; J gene: TRBJ2-5; V gene: TRBV7-8; D gene: TRBD2; clone size: many; CDR3 protein: CASSLGPELAGGSRETQYF; CDR3 DNA: TGTGCCAGCAGCCTAGGCCCCGAACTAGCGGGAGGAAGTAGAGAGACCCAGTACTTC
CDR3 length: 13; J gene: TRBJ1-1; V gene: TRBV11-2; D gene: NA; clone size: many; CDR3 protein: CASSLQANTEAFF; CDR3 DNA: TGTGCCAGCAGCTTACAGGCAAACACTGAAGCTTTCTTT
CDR3 length: 14; J gene: TRBJ2-3; V gene: TRBV19; D gene: NA; clone size: few; CDR3 protein: CASSIPLNTDTQYF; CDR3 DNA: TGTGCCAGTAGTATCCCCCTCAACACAGATACGCAGTATTTT
CDR3 length: 16; J gene: TRBJ2-7; V gene: TRBV27; D gene: NA; clone size: few; CDR3 protein: CASSLFFSRGVYEQYF; CDR3 DNA: TGTGCCAGCAGTTTATTCTTTTCCAGGGGCGTCTACGAGCAGTACTTC
CDR3 length: 17; J gene: TRBJ2-2; V gene: TRBV28; D gene: NA; clone size: NA; CDR3 protein: CASSLSLANRYTGELFF; CDR3 DNA: TGTGCCAGCAGTTTATCCCTTGCGAACCGCTACACCGGGGAGCTGTTTTTT
CDR3 length: 15; J gene: TRBJ1-5; V gene: TRBV19; D gene: TRBD1; clone size: many; CDR3 protein: CASSPGQGGNQPQHF; CDR3 DNA: TGTGCCAGTAGTCCGGGACAGGGGGGCAATCAGCCCCAGCATTTT
CDR3 length: 14; J gene: TRBJ1-5; V gene: TRBV24-1; D gene: NA; clone size: many; CDR3 protein: CATSGTDSNQPQHF; CDR3 DNA: TGTGCCACCAGCGGGACGGATAGCAATCAGCCCCAGCATTTT
CDR3 length: 14; J gene: TRBJ1-1; V gene: TRBV13; D gene: NA; clone size: many; CDR3 protein: CASLRRGEGTEAFF; CDR3 DNA: TGTGCCAGCCTCCGGAGGGGGGAGGGCACTGAAGCTTTCTTT
CDR3 length: 15; J gene: TRBJ2-2; V gene: TRBV19; D gene: NA; clone size: many; CDR3 protein: CASSILALNTGELFF; CDR3 DNA: TGTGCCAGTAGTATATTGGCACTGAACACCGGGGAGCTGTTTTTT
CDR3 length: 17; J gene: TRBJ2-1; V gene: TRBV19; D gene: TRBD2; clone size: NA; CDR3 protein: CASSISSGGQSYNEQFF; CDR3 DNA: TGTGCCAGTAGTATATCGTCGGGAGGGCAGTCTTACAATGAGCAGTTCTTC
CDR3 length: 17; J gene: TRBJ1-3; V gene: TRBV10-3; D gene: TRBD1; clone size: NA; CDR3 protein: CAISATLGQGPGNTIYF; CDR3 DNA: TGTGCCATCAGCGCGACCCTAGGACAGGGCCCTGGAAACACCATATATTTT
CDR3 length: 14; J gene: TRBJ2-7; V gene: TRBV19; D gene: TRBD1; clone size: few; CDR3 protein: CASSFRTGDYEQYF; CDR3 DNA: TGTGCCAGTAGTTTCCGGACAGGGGACTACGAGCAGTACTTC
CDR3 length: 13; J gene: TRBJ1-1; V gene: TRBV11-2; D gene: NA; clone size: many; CDR3 protein: CASSLMQNTEAFF; CDR3 DNA: TGTGCCAGCAGCTTAATGCAGAACACTGAAGCTTTCTTT
CDR3 length: 16; J gene: TRBJ2-7; V gene: TRBV20-1; D gene: NA; clone size: NA; CDR3 protein: CSARDLSGGHKYEQYF; CDR3 DNA: TGCAGTGCTAGAGATCTTTCCGGGGGCCACAAATACGAGCAGTACTTC
CDR3 length: 12; J gene: TRBJ1-3; V gene: TRBV19; D gene: NA; clone size: few; CDR3 protein: CASSMEGNTIYF; CDR3 DNA: TGTGCCAGTAGTATGGAGGGAAACACCATATATTTT
CDR3 length: 13; J gene: TRBJ2-7; V gene: TRBV7-9; D gene: NA; clone size: NA; CDR3 protein: CASSADGLNEQYF; CDR3 DNA: TGTGCCAGCAGCGCGGACGGGCTAAACGAGCAGTACTTC
CDR3 length: 16; J gene: TRBJ1-1; V gene: TRBV3-1; D gene: NA; clone size: many; CDR3 protein: CASSQGNRLMNTEAFF; CDR3 DNA: TGTGCCAGCAGCCAAGGTAACAGGCTCATGAACACTGAAGCTTTCTTT
CDR3 length: 14; J gene: TRBJ1-2; V gene: TRBV29-1; D gene: NA; clone size: many; CDR3 protein: CSVGRLLEDYGYTF; CDR3 DNA: TGCAGCGTTGGTCGACTACTAGAGGACTATGGCTACACCTTC